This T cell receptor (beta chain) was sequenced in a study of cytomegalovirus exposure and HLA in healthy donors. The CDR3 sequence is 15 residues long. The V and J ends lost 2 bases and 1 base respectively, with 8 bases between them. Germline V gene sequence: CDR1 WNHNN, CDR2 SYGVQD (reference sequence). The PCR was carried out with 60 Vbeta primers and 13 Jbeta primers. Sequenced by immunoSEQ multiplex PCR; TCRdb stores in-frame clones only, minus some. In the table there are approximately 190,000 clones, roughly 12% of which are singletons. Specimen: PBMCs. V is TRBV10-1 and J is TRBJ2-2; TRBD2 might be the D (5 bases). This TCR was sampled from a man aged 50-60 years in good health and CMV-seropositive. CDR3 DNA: TGCGCCAGCAGTGAGGGAGCGGTGAACACCGGGGAGCTGTTTTTT. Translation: CASSEGAVNTGELFF.